This T cell receptor (beta chain) was obtained from a study of blood T cell repertoires in COVID-19. CDR1 SQVTM and CDR2 ANQGSEA come from the germline V gene. After removal of 2 bases from V and 7 bases from J, the junction contained 15 bases not matched to a gene. This CDR3 contains 16 residues. Repertoires were generated with immunoSEQ multiplex PCR, while TCRdb's copy carries only in-frame clones and drops some. The sample has about 87,000 clones, around four fifths seen once. The specimen sequenced was peripheral blood. The rearrangement links TRBV29-1 to TRBJ1-1, with 8 bases matching TRBD1. The sequence was obtained from a woman aged 65 to 85 with acute or convalescent COVID-19. CDR3 nucleotide sequence: TGCAGCGTTGAACTCCCGGGGCAGGGGGCAAGAGTTGAAGCTTTCTTT. Its protein is CSVELPGQGARVEAFF.